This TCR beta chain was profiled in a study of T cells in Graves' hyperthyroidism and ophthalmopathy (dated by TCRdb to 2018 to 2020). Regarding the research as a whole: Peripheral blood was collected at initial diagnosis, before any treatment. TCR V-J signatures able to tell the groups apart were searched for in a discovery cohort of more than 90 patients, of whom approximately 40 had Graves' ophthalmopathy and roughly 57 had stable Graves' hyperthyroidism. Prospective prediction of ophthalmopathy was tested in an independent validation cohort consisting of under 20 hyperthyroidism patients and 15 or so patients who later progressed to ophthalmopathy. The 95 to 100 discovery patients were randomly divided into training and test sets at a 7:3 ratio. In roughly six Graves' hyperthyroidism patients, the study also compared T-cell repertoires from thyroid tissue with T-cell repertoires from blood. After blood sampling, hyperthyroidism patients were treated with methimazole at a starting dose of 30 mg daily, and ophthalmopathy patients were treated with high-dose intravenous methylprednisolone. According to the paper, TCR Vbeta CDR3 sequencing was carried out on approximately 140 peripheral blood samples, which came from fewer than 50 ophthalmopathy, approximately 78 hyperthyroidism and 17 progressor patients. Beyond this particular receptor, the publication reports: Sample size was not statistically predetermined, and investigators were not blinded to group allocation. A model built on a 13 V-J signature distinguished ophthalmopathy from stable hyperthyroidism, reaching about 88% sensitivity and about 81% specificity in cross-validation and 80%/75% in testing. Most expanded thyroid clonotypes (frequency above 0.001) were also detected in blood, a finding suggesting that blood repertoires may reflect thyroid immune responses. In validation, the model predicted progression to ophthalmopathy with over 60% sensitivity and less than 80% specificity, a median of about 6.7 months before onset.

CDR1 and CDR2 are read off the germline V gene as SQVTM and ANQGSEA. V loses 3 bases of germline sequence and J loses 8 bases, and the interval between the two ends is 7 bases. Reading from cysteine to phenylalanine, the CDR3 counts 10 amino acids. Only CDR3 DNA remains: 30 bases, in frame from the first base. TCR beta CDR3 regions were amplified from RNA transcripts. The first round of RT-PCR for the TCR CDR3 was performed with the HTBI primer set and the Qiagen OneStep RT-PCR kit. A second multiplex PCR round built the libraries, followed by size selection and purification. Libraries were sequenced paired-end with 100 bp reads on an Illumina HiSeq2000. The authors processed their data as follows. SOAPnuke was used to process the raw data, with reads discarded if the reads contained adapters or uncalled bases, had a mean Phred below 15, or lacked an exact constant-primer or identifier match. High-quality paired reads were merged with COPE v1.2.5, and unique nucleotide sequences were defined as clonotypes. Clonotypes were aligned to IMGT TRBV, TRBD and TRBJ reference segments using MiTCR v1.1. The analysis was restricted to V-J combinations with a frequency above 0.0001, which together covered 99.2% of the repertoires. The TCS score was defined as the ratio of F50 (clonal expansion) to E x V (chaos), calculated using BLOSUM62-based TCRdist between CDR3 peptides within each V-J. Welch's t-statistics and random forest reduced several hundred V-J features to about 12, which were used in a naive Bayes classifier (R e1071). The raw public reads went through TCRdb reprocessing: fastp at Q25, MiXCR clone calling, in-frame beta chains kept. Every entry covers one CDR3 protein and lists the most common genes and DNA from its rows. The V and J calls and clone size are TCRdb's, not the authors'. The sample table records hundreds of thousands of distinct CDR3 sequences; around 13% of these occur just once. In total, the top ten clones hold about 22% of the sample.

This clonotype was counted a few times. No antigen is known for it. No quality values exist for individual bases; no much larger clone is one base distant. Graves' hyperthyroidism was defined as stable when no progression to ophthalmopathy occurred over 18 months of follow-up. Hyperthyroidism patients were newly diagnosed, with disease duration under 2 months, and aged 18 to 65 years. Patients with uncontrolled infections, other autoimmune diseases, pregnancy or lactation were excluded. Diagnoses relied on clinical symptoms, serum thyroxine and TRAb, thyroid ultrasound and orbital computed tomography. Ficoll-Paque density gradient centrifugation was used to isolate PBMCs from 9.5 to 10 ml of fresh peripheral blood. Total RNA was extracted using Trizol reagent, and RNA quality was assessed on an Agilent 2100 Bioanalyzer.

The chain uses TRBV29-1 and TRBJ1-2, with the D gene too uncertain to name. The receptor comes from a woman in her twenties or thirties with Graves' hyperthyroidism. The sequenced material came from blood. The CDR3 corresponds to CSVDEEGYTF. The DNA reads TGCAGCGTTGACGAGGAGGGCTACACCTTC.